The 24 T cell receptor beta chains below all came from one sample that was sequenced in a study of T cell responses to AZD1222 COVID-19 vaccine. Some clones are missing from TCRdb's copy, which holds only in-frame ones; the method was immunoSEQ multiplex PCR. The sample has 180,000 or so clones; around 90% are singletons. Here the sequenced sample was peripheral blood, taken 28 days after the second AZD1222 dose. The receptors stem from an adult who received the AZD1222 COVID-19 vaccine.

CDR3 protein: CAISGRDNYGYTF. The CDR3 DNA is TGTGCCATCTCTGGCAGGGATAACTATGGCTACACCTTC. The chain carries TRBV10-3 and TRBJ1-2; D is perhaps TRBD1 (5 bases). With 8 bases removed from V and 1 base from J, the gap between germline ends came to 11 bases. This CDR3 comprises 13 residues. Germline loops: CDR1 ENHRY, CDR2 SYGVKD.

The chain carries TRBV5-4 and TRBJ2-7; 7 nucleotides line up with TRBD1. The CDR3 covers 14 residues. The germline V gene has CDR1 SGHNT and CDR2 YYREEE (reference sequence). J was trimmed by 5 bases and V by 5 bases; bases with no gene match: 10. CDR3 sequence: CASSLQGSGDEQYF. Here the CDR3 DNA reads TGTGCCAGCAGTCTACAGGGGAGCGGCGACGAGCAGTACTTC.

The chain links TRBV19 to TRBJ2-1; D is possibly TRBD1 (6 bases). The CDR3 consists of 12 residues. Germline V CDR1 and CDR2: LNHDA, SQIVND (reference sequence). V gave up 6 bases and J gave up 3 bases, with 6 bases separating them. CDR3: CASRDSYNEQFF. CDR3 bases: TGTGCCAGTAGGGACAGCTACAATGAGCAGTTCTTC.

The rearrangement joins TRBV25-1 to TRBJ1-3; D unclear. The CDR3 extends over 17 amino acids. Per germline, CDR1 MGHDK and CDR2 SYGVNS. Trimming shortened V by 2 bases and J by 1 base, and 15 bases separated the two germline ends. CDR3 in DNA: TGTGCCAGCAGTGAACGGGAACCGTCCTCTTCTGGAAACACCATATATTTT. This codes for CASSEREPSSSGNTIYF. Full variable domain (rest looked up from reference TRBV25-1 and TRBJ1-3): EADIYQTPRYLVIGTGKKITLECSQTMGHDKMYWYQQDPGMELHLIHYSYGVNSTEKGDLSSESTVSRIRTEHFPLTLESARPSHTSQYLCASSEREPSSSGNTIYFGEGSWLTVV.

CDR3 sequence (DNA): TGTGCCAGCAGCTTCCAGGGGGCAGGGGAGCAGTACTTC. It codes for CASSFQGAGEQYF. V is TRBV9 and J is TRBJ2-7; 8 bases map to TRBD1. The CDR3 loop spans 13 amino acids. J was trimmed by 7 bases and V by 4 bases; bases with no gene match: 7. Germline lookup yields CDR1 SGDLS and CDR2 YYNGEE.

The chain has TRBV5-6 and TRBJ1-2; D not resolved. Germline CDR1 is SGHDT and CDR2 is YYEEEE. This CDR3 is 11 amino acids long. With 0 bases removed from V and 8 bases from J, the gap between germline ends came to 5 bases. The CDR3 region is CASSLAGGYTF. The CDR3 nucleotides are TGTGCCAGCAGCTTGGCGGGGGGCTACACCTTC.

CDR3 region: CASSKMMRGNSPLHF. CDR3 DNA: TGTGCCAGCAGCAAAATGATGAGGGGAAATTCACCCCTCCACTTT. V gene TRBV21-1 combines with J gene TRBJ1-6. TRBV21-1 is listed as a pseudogene. This CDR3 has 15 amino acids.

This chain joins TRBV5-6 and TRBJ1-3; 8 positions agree with TRBD1. The CDR3 is made up of 16 amino acids. Germline V gene sequence: CDR1 SGHDT, CDR2 YYEEEE. V lost 3 bases, J lost 1 base, and 6 bases stayed unmatched. The CDR3 loop is CASSYGTGGSGNTIYF. The CDR3, as DNA: TGTGCCAGCAGCTACGGCACAGGGGGATCTGGAAACACCATATATTTT.

This clone was observed a handful of times. This chain links TRBV6-6 with TRBJ2-3; D is ambiguous. CDR1 MNHNY and CDR2 SVGAGI come from the germline V gene (reference sequence). Trimming left V 2 bases short and J 4 bases short, with 13 bases between. The CDR3 has 15 residues. The CDR3 sequence is CASSYPTAGSDTQYF. The CDR3 DNA sequence: TGTGCCAGCAGTTACCCTACGGCCGGGTCAGATACGCAGTATTTT.

The chain joins TRBV6-5 to TRBJ1-1; D is unclear. The germline V and J ends were trimmed by 8 bases and 0 bases, with 10 bases remaining between them. The CDR3 consists of 13 residues. Germline lookup yields CDR1 MNHEY and CDR2 SVGAGI. The CDR3 loop reads CASPSNLNTEAFF. The CDR3 DNA sequence: TGTGCCAGCCCTAGTAACCTGAACACTGAAGCTTTCTTT.

V usage is TRBV6-2 or TRBV6-3 and J usage is TRBJ2-6, with D perhaps matching TRBD1 (6 bases). Germline V CDR1 and CDR2: MNHEY, SVGEGT. V gave up 0 bases and J gave up 0 bases, with 18 bases separating them. This CDR3 has 20 amino acids. The CDR3 DNA sequence: TGTGCCAGCAGTTACTCGATAGGACAGCGAAGGTCCTCTGGGGCCAACGTCCTGACTTTC. It codes for CASSYSIGQRRSSGANVLTF.

This clone was observed once. The V call is TRBV27, the J call TRBJ2-5; 12 positions match TRBD2. Germline CDR1 MNHEY, CDR2 SMNVEV (reference sequence). This CDR3 spans 17 amino acids. V lost 5 bases, J lost 1 base, and 8 bases stayed unmatched. This CDR3 reads CASSKGLAGPLQETQYF. DNA for the CDR3: TGTGCCAGCAGTAAGGGACTAGCGGGTCCGCTCCAAGAGACCCAGTACTTC.

The chain combines TRBV3-1 (or the pseudogene TRBV3-2) with TRBJ1-4; D is uncertain. The CDR3 covers 16 residues. V was clipped by 5 bases and J by 3 bases, with 16 bases between them. The germline V gene encodes CDR1 LGHDT and CDR2 YNNKEL (reference sequence). This chain's CDR3 is CASSKRPTGANEKLFF. The CDR3 DNA sequence: TGTGCCAGCAGCAAAAGACCCACGGGAGCTAATGAAAAACTGTTTTTT.

The chain is built from TRBV21-1 and TRBJ1-6. TRBV21-1 is designated a pseudogene. The CDR3 runs to 17 residues. The CDR3 DNA follows: TGTGCCAGCAGCAAAGGGAGGGAGAACCCACCCACTCTTCCCCTCCACTTT. This gives the protein CASSKGRENPPTLPLHF.

V is TRBV11-2 and J is TRBJ1-4, with 7 bases identical to TRBD1. The germline gives CDR1 SGHAT, CDR2 FQNNGV. Trimming removed 2 bases from V and 4 bases from J; junction bases left unmatched: 4. The CDR3 covers 15 residues. The CDR3 here is CASSLRQGGNEKLFF. DNA for the CDR3: TGTGCCAGCAGCTTACGACAGGGTGGTAATGAAAAACTGTTTTTT.

The V gene is TRBV6-4, the J gene TRBJ2-7, with D possibly matching TRBD2 (5 bases). Germline-derived CDR1 and CDR2 are MRHNA and SNTAGT. The V gene lost 2 bases and the J gene lost 2 bases, with 16 bases spanning the gap. The CDR3 sequence is 16 residues long. The CDR3 protein is CASSDGERETAYEQYF. CDR3 nucleotide sequence: TGTGCCAGCAGTGACGGGGAGAGGGAGACCGCCTACGAGCAGTACTTC.

This sequence joins TRBV10-3 and TRBJ2-2; D might be TRBD1 (5 bases). From germline, CDR1 is ENHRY and CDR2 SYGVKD. V lost 8 bases, J lost 5 bases, and 15 bases lay in between. This CDR3 is 14 amino acids long. The CDR3 is CAIGKGRDTGELFF. CDR3 bases: TGTGCCATCGGGAAGGGGCGCGATACCGGGGAGCTGTTTTTT.

This chain links TRBV3-1 (or the pseudogene TRBV3-2) with TRBJ1-2, with D hard to call. Germline CDR1 is LGHDT and CDR2 is YNNKEL (reference sequence). Trimming left V 1 base short and J 8 bases short, with 11 bases between. The CDR3 is 13 residues long. The CDR3 loop is CASSQAGSGGYTF. The CDR3 nucleotides are TGTGCCAGCAGCCAAGCTGGTTCGGGGGGCTACACCTTC.

In the case of this clone: This same CDR3 is encoded by further DNA sequences in the sample. This sequence joins TRBV18 and TRBJ1-1; D remains ambiguous. Trimming left V 3 bases short and J 5 bases short, with 4 bases between. CDR1 and CDR2 from the germline V gene are KGHSH and LQKENI. The CDR3 is 11 amino acids. CDR3 protein: CASSPGTEAFF. In nucleotides, the CDR3 is TGTGCCAGCTCACCTGGAACTGAAGCTTTCTTT.

This clone showed up just once. Mismatch with germline at one junction end may stem from a read error. V is TRBV20-1 and J is TRBJ1-1; D might be TRBD1 (5 bases). The CDR3 is made up of 8 amino acids. From germline, CDR1 is DFQATT and CDR2 SNEGSKA (reference sequence). The CDR3 DNA follows: TGCAGTGCTATTCAGGGAATATTT. It is translated as CSAIQGIF.

This chain uses TRBV27 with TRBJ2-5, with 7 bases fitting TRBD2. Germline assignment: CDR1 MNHEY and CDR2 SMNVEV (reference sequence). This CDR3 contains 14 residues. The junction had 7 bases not matched to a gene; V was cut back by 5 bases and J by 4 bases. The CDR3 bases are TGTGCCAGCAGTCGGGGGGACTTCAGAGAGACCCAGTACTTC. Protein sequence: CASSRGDFRETQYF.

The gene calls are TRBV7-9 and TRBJ1-2; perhaps TRBD1 as D (5 bases). Trimming cost V 2 bases and J 11 bases, with 15 bases left between them. The germline V gene has CDR1 SEHNR and CDR2 FQNEAQ (reference sequence). The CDR3 extends over 13 amino acids. The CDR3: CASSLHDSLHYTF. CDR3 sequence (DNA): TGTGCCAGCAGCTTACATGACAGTCTCCATTACACCTTC.

This chain uses TRBV10-3 with TRBJ1-6, with D perhaps TRBD1 (5 bases). Germline V CDR1 and CDR2: ENHRY, SYGVKD. The CDR3 extends over 14 amino acids. The V and J ends lost 6 bases and 5 bases respectively, with 11 bases between them. The CDR3 region has the DNA TGTGCCATCAGCGGGACGGCTGATAATTCACCCCTCCACTTT. Protein: CAISGTADNSPLHF.

The rearrangement joins TRBV19 to TRBJ1-2, with a weak D call TRBD1 (6 bases). The CDR3 runs to 14 residues. Trimming removed 5 bases at V and 8 bases at J, with 18 bases between. Germline CDR1 is LNHDA and CDR2 is SQIVND (reference sequence). The CDR3 coding sequence is TGTGCCAGTAGTCTCCGGACAGCGATGATGGGCTACACCTTC. This gives the protein CASSLRTAMMGYTF. Using reference TRBV19 and TRBJ1-2 for the parts outside the CDR3, the full variable domain is DGGITQSPKYLFRKEGQNVTLSCEQNLNHDAMYWYRQDPGQGLRLIYYSQIVNDFQKGDIAEGYSVSREKKESFPLTVTSAQKNPTAFYLCASSLRTAMMGYTFGSGTRLTVV.